The 22 T cell receptor beta chains below all came from one sample that was sequenced in a study of human CD8 memory T cell subsets. Making the TCR beta libraries relied on UMI-labeled 5' RACE. TCRdb re-called the 5' RACE reads, yielding one record per CDR3 amino acid sequence without DNA. This sample's clone table lists 15,000 or so distinct CDR3 sequences. Sequenced: CD8+ stem-like memory T cells (TSCM and TCM) sorted from PBMCs. Subset of the sample: stem-like memory CD8 T cells (TSTEM), CCR7+ PD-1- TIGIT-. The receptors stem from a human donor in good health.

The CDR3 sequence: CASRTPSTDLNTEAFF. The rearrangement links TRBV27 to TRBJ1-1; TCRdb designates TRBD1, a call that cannot be tested without DNA. Germline CDR1 MNHEY, CDR2 SMNVEV (reference sequence). The CDR3 length is 16 residues.

This chain links TRBV28 with TRBJ2-5; the D gene TCRdb calls, TRBD2, cannot be checked with no DNA. Germline V lookup: CDR1 MDHEN, CDR2 SYDVKM. The CDR3 runs to 16 residues. CDR3 residues: CATTSAGGPGRETQYF.

The chain links TRBV14 to TRBJ1-1; there is no DNA to check the TCRdb D call of TRBD1. Germline V gives CDR1 SGHDN, CDR2 FVKESK. This CDR3 has 15 amino acids. CDR3 loop: CASSQAAGEGTEAFF. Full variable domain (missing parts from reference TRBV14 and TRBJ1-1): EAGVTQFPSHSVIEKGQTVTLRCDPISGHDNLYWYRRVMGKEIKFLLHFVKESKQDESGMPNNRFLAERTGGTYSTLKVQPAELEDSGVYFCASSQAAGEGTEAFFGQGTRLTVV.

The rearrangement links TRBV6-5 to TRBJ2-1; absent DNA, TCRdb's TRBD2 call cannot be checked. The CDR3 consists of 17 residues. Germline-derived CDR1 and CDR2 are MNHEY and SVGAGI. The chain's CDR3 is CASINGLAGEDRNEQFF.

The V call is TRBV9, the J call TRBJ2-1. Germline assignment: CDR1 SGDLS and CDR2 YYNGEE. The CDR3 is made up of 15 amino acids. The CDR3 region is CASSVVVGSYNEQFF.

This sequence joins TRBV6-6 and TRBJ1-4. Germline loops: CDR1 MNHNY, CDR2 SVGAGI (reference sequence). This CDR3 region has 18 residues. CDR3 region: CASSYLAAGAGTNEKLFF.

This clonotype is deemed medium-sized (0.01 to 0.1%) by its frequency. The chain carries TRBV12-3 or TRBV12-4 and TRBJ2-2. The CDR3 runs to 12 residues. This CDR3 reads CASSLNTGELFF.

The chain couples TRBV4-2 to TRBJ2-5; TCRdb gives TRBD1 as the D gene, but with no DNA this cannot be confirmed. Per germline, CDR1 LGHNA and CDR2 YNFKEQ. This CDR3 is built from 14 residues. This CDR3 reads CASSQTDRGETQYF.

The chain recombines TRBV28 with TRBJ2-1; TCRdb outputs TRBD1, but without DNA this stays unchecked. The CDR3 has 15 amino acids. The germline V gene has CDR1 MDHEN and CDR2 SYDVKM. CDR3 residues: CASRSTGGGYNEQFF.

The chain uses TRBV28 and TRBJ2-5; the TCRdb call, TRBD2, lacks DNA for checking. Per the germline V gene, CDR1 is MDHEN and CDR2 is SYDVKM. CDR3 length: 16 amino acids. CDR3: CASSEGITTAQETQYF.

This chain links TRBV7-9 with TRBJ2-3; TCRdb returns TRBD1, unconfirmable since there is no DNA. Germline V gives CDR1 SEHNR, CDR2 FQNEAQ (reference sequence). CDR3 length: 15 amino acids. The CDR3 region is CASSSRQEATDTQYF.

V usage is TRBV28 and J usage is TRBJ2-2; TCRdb's assignment of TRBD2 cannot be checked, as there is no DNA. Germline CDR1 reads MDHEN; CDR2 reads SYDVKM. There are 16 residues in the CDR3. CDR3 in amino acids: CASSPISGRRTGELFF.

The chain recombines TRBV5-1 with TRBJ2-7; the D gene TCRdb calls, TRBD1, cannot be checked with no DNA. Germline CDR1 SGHRS, CDR2 YFSETQ. CDR3 length equals 13 residues. CDR3 sequence: CASSQGPSYEQYF.

The chain uses TRBV19 and TRBJ1-1. Per the germline V gene, CDR1 is LNHDA and CDR2 is SQIVND (reference sequence). The CDR3 loop spans 14 amino acids. The CDR3 reads CATSLGTVNTEAFF. The full variable domain, its missing parts supplied by reference TRBV19 and TRBJ1-1, is DGGITQSPKYLFRKEGQNVTLSCEQNLNHDAMYWYRQDPGQGLRLIYYSQIVNDFQKGDIAEGYSVSREKKESFPLTVTSAQKNPTAFYLCATSLGTVNTEAFFGQGTRLTVV.

The chain employs TRBV20-1 and TRBJ1-5; no DNA is available, so the TRBD1 call from TCRdb remains unchecked. Germline V gives CDR1 DFQATT, CDR2 SNEGSKA (reference sequence). The CDR3 sequence is 14 residues long. CDR3: CSARGTGPIQPQHF.

The chain carries TRBV10-1 and TRBJ1-1; the TCRdb call, TRBD1, lacks DNA for checking. The CDR3 length is 12 residues. The germline CDR1 and CDR2 sequences are WNHNN and SYGVQD (reference sequence). CDR3 sequence reads: CASQAGGTEAFF.

The chain recombines TRBV28 with TRBJ1-1; the D call from TCRdb, TRBD1, cannot be confirmed without DNA. Germline CDR1 and CDR2: MDHEN and SYDVKM. This CDR3 spans 14 amino acids. The CDR3 protein is CASTRDRGRAEAFF. Combining the CDR3 with reference TRBV28 and TRBJ1-1 gives the whole variable domain DVKVTQSSRYLVKRTGEKVFLECVQDMDHENMFWYRQDPGLGLRLIYFSYDVKMKEKGDIPEGYSVSREKKERFSLILESASTNQTSMYLCASTRDRGRAEAFFGQGTRLTVV.

The rearrangement joins TRBV4-2 to TRBJ2-3; without DNA, the TCRdb call of TRBD2 cannot be checked. Per germline, CDR1 LGHNA and CDR2 YNFKEQ. The CDR3 runs 18 residues. CDR3 region: CASSQGLAGDLRTDTQYF.

The chain couples TRBV5-6 to TRBJ2-7; TCRdb's D call of TRBD1 is untestable without DNA. CDR1 and CDR2 (germline): SGHDT, YYEEEE. The CDR3 length is 14 residues. The CDR3 reads CASSPGTGRYEQYF.

CDR3 sequence: CASSLGGSDTQYF. The chain recombines TRBV5-6 with TRBJ2-3; checking the TCRdb D call of TRBD2 is not possible without DNA. This CDR3 comprises 13 residues. Germline lookup yields CDR1 SGHDT and CDR2 YYEEEE.

This clonotype counts as medium-sized by frequency. The rearrangement joins TRBV15 to TRBJ2-7. The CDR3 is 13 amino acids. Germline loops: CDR1 LNHNV, CDR2 YYDKDF (reference sequence). CDR3: CATSRDRYYEQYF.

The chain uses TRBV9 and TRBJ2-5. Germline V gene lookup returns CDR1 SGDLS and CDR2 YYNGEE. The CDR3 extends over 12 amino acids. The CDR3 sequence: CASSGWSETQYF.